What follows is one T cell receptor beta chain and its context. Its matching antigen is unknown. The sample comes from a study of siplizumab effects on memory and regulatory T cells. Profiled with immunoSEQ multiplex PCR; TCRdb holds only in-frame clones, not every one. The table includes approximately 52,000 clones, around 97% detected once. Study-wide results and caveats: The alloresponse seemed to draw substantially on naive T cells, which appeared more diverse than memory cells. Siplizumab produced a significant reduction in alloreactive sequences that were traceable to unstimulated CD4+ memory cells.

The junction had 8 bases not matched to a gene; V was cut back by 4 bases and J by 5 bases. CDR1 and CDR2 (germline): MGHRA, YSYEKL. The CDR3 sequence is 15 residues long. This sequence was found in a human donor in good health. This chain links TRBV4-1 with TRBJ2-7; 10 nucleotides agree with TRBD2. Sample: naive CD4+ T cells sorted from blood. This CDR3 is CASSLSGRILHEQYF. The CDR3 nucleotides are TGCGCCAGCAGCCTTAGCGGGAGGATCCTCCACGAGCAGTACTTC.